This entry features one T cell receptor beta chain sequence. Its antigen remains unknown. The sample is drawn from a study of early T cells in non-severe SARS-CoV-2 infection. As for the study in general: Chains from this unsorted whole-blood bulk RNA could not be paired.

As part of library construction, unique molecular identifiers were attached to individual cDNA molecules. Via MiXCR, TCRdb re-called the 5' RACE reads, giving one row per CDR3 protein. The sample lists tens of thousands of distinct CDR3 sequences, about 17% occurring once. Study observations and caveats: Matches to VDJdb favored anti-spike CD8 responses and missed private and CD4 specificities.

Trimming took 5 bases from V and 0 from J, leaving 2 bases between them. Germline V gives CDR1 LNHNV, CDR2 YYDKDF (reference sequence). This CDR3 spans 12 amino acids. The sample was whole blood, taken at baseline. The chain uses TRBV15 and TRBJ1-3; D unresolved. This clonotype was obtained from an adult who was a healthcare worker with PCR-confirmed SARS-CoV-2 infection or an uninfected control (not recorded which). CDR3: CATSSSGNTIYF. Here the CDR3 DNA reads TGTGCCACCAGCTCCTCTGGAAACACCATATATTTT.